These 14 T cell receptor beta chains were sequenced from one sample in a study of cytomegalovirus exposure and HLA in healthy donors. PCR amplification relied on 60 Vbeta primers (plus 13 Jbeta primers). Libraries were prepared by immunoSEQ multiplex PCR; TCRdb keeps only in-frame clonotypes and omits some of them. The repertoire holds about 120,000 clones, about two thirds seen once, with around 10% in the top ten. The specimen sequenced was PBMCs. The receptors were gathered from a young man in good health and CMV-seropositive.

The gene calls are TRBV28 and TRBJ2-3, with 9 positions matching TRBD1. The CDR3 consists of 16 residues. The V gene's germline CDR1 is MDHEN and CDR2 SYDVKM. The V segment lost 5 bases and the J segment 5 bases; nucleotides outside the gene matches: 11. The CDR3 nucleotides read TGTGCCAGCAGTAGGACAGGGGACGGGAGAGGAGATACGCAGTATTTT. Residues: CASSRTGDGRGDTQYF. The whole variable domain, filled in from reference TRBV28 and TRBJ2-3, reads DVKVTQSSRYLVKRTGEKVFLECVQDMDHENMFWYRQDPGLGLRLIYFSYDVKMKEKGDIPEGYSVSREKKERFSLILESASTNQTSMYLCASSRTGDGRGDTQYFGPGTRLTVL.

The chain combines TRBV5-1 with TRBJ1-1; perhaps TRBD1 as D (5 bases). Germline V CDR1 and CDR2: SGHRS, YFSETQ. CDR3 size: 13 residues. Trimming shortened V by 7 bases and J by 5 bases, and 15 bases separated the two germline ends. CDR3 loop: CASYRTQGTEAFF. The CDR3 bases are TGCGCCAGCTACCGGACCCAGGGTACTGAAGCTTTCTTT.

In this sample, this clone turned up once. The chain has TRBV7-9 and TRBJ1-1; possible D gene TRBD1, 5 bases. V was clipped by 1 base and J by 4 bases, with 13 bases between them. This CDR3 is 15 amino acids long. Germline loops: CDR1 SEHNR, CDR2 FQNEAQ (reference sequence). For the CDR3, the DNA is TGTGCCAGCAGCTTAGTGGGAGGTGGGGGCACTGAAGCTTTCTTT. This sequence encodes CASSLVGGGGTEAFF.

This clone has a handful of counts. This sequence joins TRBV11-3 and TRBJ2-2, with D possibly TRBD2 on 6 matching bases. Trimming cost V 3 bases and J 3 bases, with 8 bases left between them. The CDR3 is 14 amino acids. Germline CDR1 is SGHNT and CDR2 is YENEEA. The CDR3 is CASSFRDYTGELFF. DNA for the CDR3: TGTGCCAGCAGCTTCAGGGACTACACCGGGGAGCTGTTTTTT.

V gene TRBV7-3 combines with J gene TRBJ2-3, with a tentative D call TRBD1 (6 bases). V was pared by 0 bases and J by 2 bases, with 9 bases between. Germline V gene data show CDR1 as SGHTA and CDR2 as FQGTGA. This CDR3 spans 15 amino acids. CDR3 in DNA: TGTGCCAGCAGCTTAACTAGACAGGACACAGATACGCAGTATTTT. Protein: CASSLTRQDTDTQYF.

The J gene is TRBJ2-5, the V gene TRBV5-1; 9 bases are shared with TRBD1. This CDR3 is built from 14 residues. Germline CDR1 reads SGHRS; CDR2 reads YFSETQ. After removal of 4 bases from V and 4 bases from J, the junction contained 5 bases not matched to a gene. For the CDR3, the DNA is TGCGCCAGCAGCCCCACGGACAGGGGAGAGACCCAGTACTTC. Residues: CASSPTDRGETQYF.

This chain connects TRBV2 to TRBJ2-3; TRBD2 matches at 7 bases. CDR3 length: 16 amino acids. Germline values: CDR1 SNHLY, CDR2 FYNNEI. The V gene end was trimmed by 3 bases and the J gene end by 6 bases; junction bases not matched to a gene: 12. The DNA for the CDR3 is TGTGCCAGCAGTGACACAAGCGGGGAGGCTCTCGATACGCAGTATTTT. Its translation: CASSDTSGEALDTQYF. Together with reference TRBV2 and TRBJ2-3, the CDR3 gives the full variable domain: EPEVTQTPSHQVTQMGQEVILRCVPISNHLYFYWYRQILGQKVEFLVSFYNNEISEKSEIFDDQFSVERPDGSNFTLKIRSTKLEDSAMYFCASSDTSGEALDTQYFGPGTRLTVL.

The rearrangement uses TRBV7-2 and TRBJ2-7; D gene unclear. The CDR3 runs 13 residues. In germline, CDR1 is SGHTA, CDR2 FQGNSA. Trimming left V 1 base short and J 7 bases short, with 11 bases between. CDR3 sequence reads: CASSLGLLREQYV. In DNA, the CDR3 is TGTGCCAGCAGCTTAGGGTTGTTGAGGGAGCAGTACGTC.

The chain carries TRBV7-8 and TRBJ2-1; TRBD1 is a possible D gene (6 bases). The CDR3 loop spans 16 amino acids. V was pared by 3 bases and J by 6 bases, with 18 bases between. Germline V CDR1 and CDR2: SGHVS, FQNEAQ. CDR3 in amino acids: CASSLIGTSRLNEQFF. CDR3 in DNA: TGTGCCAGCAGCTTGATCGGGACAAGTCGACTCAATGAGCAGTTCTTC.

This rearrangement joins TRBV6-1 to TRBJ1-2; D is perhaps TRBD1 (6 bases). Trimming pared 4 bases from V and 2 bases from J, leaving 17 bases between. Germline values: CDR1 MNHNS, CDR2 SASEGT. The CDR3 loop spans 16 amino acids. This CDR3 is CASSVQGSGYNYGYTF. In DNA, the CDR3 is TGTGCCAGCAGTGTACAGGGTTCGGGGTACAACTATGGCTACACCTTC.

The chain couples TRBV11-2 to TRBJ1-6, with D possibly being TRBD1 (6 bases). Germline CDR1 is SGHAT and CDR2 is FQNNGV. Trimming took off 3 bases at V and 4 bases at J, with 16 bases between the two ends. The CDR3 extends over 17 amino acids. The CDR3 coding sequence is TGTGCCAGCAGCTTTTGGATAAGGGGGGGGTATAATTCACCCCTCCACTTT. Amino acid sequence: CASSFWIRGGYNSPLHF.

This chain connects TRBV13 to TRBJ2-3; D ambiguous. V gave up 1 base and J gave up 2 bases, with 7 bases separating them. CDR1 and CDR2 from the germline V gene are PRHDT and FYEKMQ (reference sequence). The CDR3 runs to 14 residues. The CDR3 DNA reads TGTGCCAGCAGCTTAGAACCGGTCACAGATACGCAGTATTTT. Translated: CASSLEPVTDTQYF.

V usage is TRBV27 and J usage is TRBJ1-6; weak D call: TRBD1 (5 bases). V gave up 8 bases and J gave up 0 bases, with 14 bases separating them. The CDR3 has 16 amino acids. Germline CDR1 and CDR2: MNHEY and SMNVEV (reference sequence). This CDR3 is CASGPRQSSYNSPLHF. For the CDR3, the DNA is TGTGCCAGCGGTCCGCGACAGAGCTCCTATAATTCACCCCTCCACTTT.

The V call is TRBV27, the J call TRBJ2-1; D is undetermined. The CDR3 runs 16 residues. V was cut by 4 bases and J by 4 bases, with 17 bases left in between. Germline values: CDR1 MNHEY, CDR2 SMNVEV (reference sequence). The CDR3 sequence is CASSSRLQQTYNEQFF. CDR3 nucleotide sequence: TGTGCCAGCAGTTCCCGCTTACAACAGACATACAATGAGCAGTTCTTC.